These T cell receptor beta chains were read from a single sample in a study of CD4+ T cells in melanoma. TCRdb's table, derived via immunoSEQ multiplex PCR, lists solely in-frame clones and lacks some. Of over 100,000 clones in the sample, roughly 90% were seen once. Source material: peripheral blood. The receptors originated from a human donor with melanoma. The CDR3 runs from the conserved cysteine through the conserved F or W. A D gene is named only where the DNA matches it firmly. For some rows the clone size is stated as once, few or many, or as a class when expanded; others skip it.

D gene	clone size	V gene	J gene	CDR3 protein	CDR3 DNA
-	-	TRBV19	TRBJ2-2	CASTNRAGGSRTGELFF	TGTGCCAGTACGAACAGGGCTGGGGGATCCCGTACCGGGGAGCTGTTTTTT
-	-	TRBV6-4	TRBJ2-2	CASIDSGGPPSTGELFF	TGTGCCAGCATCGACTCAGGGGGGCCGCCATCCACCGGGGAGCTGTTTTTT
-	once	TRBV9	TRBJ2-3	CASRGGGGTDTQYF	TGTGCCAGCAGAGGAGGGGGGGGGACAGATACGCAGTATTTT
TRBD2	-	TRBV5-1	TRBJ2-7	CASSFGTSGSYEQYF	TGCGCCAGCAGCTTTGGGACTAGCGGGAGTTACGAGCAGTACTTC
-	-	TRBV5-4	TRBJ1-2	CASSQALRDEIYGYTF	TGTGCCAGCAGCCAGGCCCTAAGGGACGAAATCTATGGCTACACCTTC
-	-	TRBV21-1	TRBJ1-1	CATPIRTVNTEAFF	TGTGCCACCCCTATACGGACAGTGAACACTGAAGCTTTCTTT
TRBD1	-	TRBV7-9	TRBJ2-3	CASSSSLGQGYTQYF	TGTGCCAGCAGCTCTTCATTGGGACAGGGGTATACGCAGTATTTT
-	-	TRBV11-2	TRBJ2-2	CASSQGPQGRELFF	TGTGCCAGCAGCCAGGGACCACAGGGCCGGGAGCTGTTTTTT
-	-	TRBV21-1	TRBJ1-1	CASSMRVAVAFF	TGTGCCAGCAGCATGAGGGTTGCAGTGGCTTTCTTT
-	-	TRBV4-3	TRBJ2-7	CASSQDFESYEQYF	TGCGCCAGCAGCCAAGATTTCGAATCCTACGAGCAGTACTTC
TRBD1	-	TRBV28	TRBJ2-7	CASSPDRAGEQYF	TGTGCCAGCAGCCCTGACAGGGCCGGCGAGCAGTACTTC
-	-	TRBV7-2	TRBJ2-1	CASSLASTPVNEQFF	TGTGCCAGCAGCTTAGCGTCGACACCCGTCAATGAGCAGTTCTTC
-	-	TRBV7-9	TRBJ2-3	CASSPSKWFSTDTQYF	TGTGCCAGCAGCCCCAGCAAATGGTTTAGCACAGATACGCAGTATTTT
-	-	TRBV25-1	TRBJ2-1	CASSDYGISDEQFF	TGTGCCAGCAGTGATTACGGGATCTCGGATGAGCAGTTCTTC
-	-	TRBV7-3	TRBJ1-6	CASSPFPKGVGNSPLHF	TGTGCCAGCAGCCCGTTCCCTAAGGGCGTCGGTAATTCACCCCTCCACTTT
-	-	TRBV30	TRBJ1-6	CAWSPTRAWGNSPLHF	TGTGCCTGGAGTCCGACCCGGGCTTGGGGTAATTCACCCCTCCACTTT
-	-	TRBV19	TRBJ2-3	CASNQRSTDTQYF	TGTGCCAGTAACCAGCGGAGCACAGATACGCAGTATTTT
TRBD2	-	TRBV19	TRBJ2-7	CASSVFSGVNSYEQYF	TGTGCCAGTAGTGTATTTAGCGGGGTGAACTCCTACGAGCAGTACTTC
-	-	TRBV5-1	TRBJ1-1	CASSRDGNTEAFF	TGCGCCAGCAGCCGGGACGGAAACACTGAAGCTTTCTTT
TRBD2	-	TRBV2	TRBJ2-3	CASTLAGGLDTQYF	TGTGCCAGCACCTTAGCGGGGGGTTTAGATACGCAGTATTTT
-	-	TRBV5-1	TRBJ2-5	CASSYSSGPQGETQYF	TGCGCCAGCAGTTACTCCTCGGGCCCGCAAGGGGAGACCCAGTACTTC
TRBD1	-	TRBV9	TRBJ2-7	CASGTGYEQYF	TGTGCCAGTGGGACAGGTTACGAGCAGTACTTC
TRBD2	-	TRBV29-1	TRBJ2-3	CSVDGTSGSTDTQYF	TGCAGCGTTGACGGGACTAGCGGGAGCACAGATACGCAGTATTTT
TRBD1	once	TRBV5-1	TRBJ2-3	CASSKGGREDTQYF	TGCGCCAGCAGCAAAGGGGGCAGGGAGGATACGCAGTATTTT
-	-	TRBV5-1	TRBJ2-5	CASSQQETQYF	TGCGCCAGCAGCCAGCAAGAGACCCAGTACTTC
TRBD1	-	TRBV4-1	TRBJ2-3	CASSQRQTGTGRYRGFTDTQYF	TGCGCCAGCAGCCAACGCCAAACCGGGACAGGCAGATACCGGGGCTTCACAGATACGCAGTATTTT
TRBD1	-	TRBV7-9	TRBJ2-2	CASSRHGTGAGELFF	TGTGCCAGCAGCCGACACGGGACAGGGGCCGGGGAGCTGTTTTTT
-	-	TRBV7-2	TRBJ1-2	CASSFSGGNYGYTF	TGTGCCAGCAGCTTTTCGGGAGGGAACTATGGCTACACCTTC
TRBD2	-	TRBV30	TRBJ2-7	CAWGWDTSAEQYF	TGTGCCTGGGGGTGGGATACTAGCGCCGAGCAGTACTTC
-	-	TRBV2	TRBJ1-2	CASSVALYGYTF	TGTGCCAGCAGTGTGGCGCTTTATGGCTACACCTTC
TRBD2	once	TRBV7-2	TRBJ2-7	CASSLDWLAGRSYEQYF	TGTGCCAGCAGCTTAGATTGGCTAGCGGGCCGCTCCTACGAGCAGTACTTC
TRBD1	once	TRBV25-1	TRBJ2-1	CASSERGQTNEQFF	TGTGCCAGCAGTGAAAGGGGACAGACTAATGAGCAGTTCTTC
-	-	TRBV6-5	TRBJ2-3	CASLTPGTDTQYF	TGTGCCAGCTTAACCCCCGGCACAGATACGCAGTATTTT
-	once	TRBV7-9	TRBJ1-1	CASSPTGTRGTEAFF	TGTGCCAGCAGCCCCACCGGGACCCGAGGGACTGAAGCTTTCTTT
-	-	TRBV5-1	TRBJ2-5	CASRALDGGRETQYF	TGCGCCAGCAGGGCCCTGGACGGGGGGCGAGAGACCCAGTACTTC
TRBD1	-	TRBV5-1	TRBJ1-2	CASSSGTGGGGYTF	TGCGCCAGCAGCTCGGGGACAGGGGGCGGTGGCTACACCTTC
-	-	TRBV10-3	TRBJ1-4	CAISAGHTNEKLFF	TGTGCCATCAGTGCCGGGCATACTAATGAAAAACTGTTTTTT
-	-	TRBV15	TRBJ1-3	CATSMDASTGNTIYF	TGTGCCACCAGCATGGACGCCTCGACGGGAAACACCATATATTTT
-	-	TRBV28	TRBJ1-5	CASSPAGGTPNQPQHF	TGTGCCAGCAGTCCAGCGGGGGGTACCCCCAATCAGCCCCAGCATTTT
TRBD1	-	TRBV19	TRBJ1-5	CASSSRTGGGNQPQHF	TGTGCCAGTAGTTCCCGGACAGGGGGTGGCAATCAGCCCCAGCATTTT
-	once	TRBV6-4	TRBJ2-1	CASSDGLYNEQFF	TGTGCCAGCAGTGACGGGCTTTACAATGAGCAGTTCTTC
-	few	TRBV7-2	TRBJ2-1	CASSLVAGDEQFF	TGTGCCAGCAGCTTAGTCGCCGGGGATGAGCAGTTCTTC
TRBD1	-	TRBV11-2	TRBJ2-7	CASSFTGDYEQYF	TGTGCCAGCAGCTTCACAGGGGATTACGAGCAGTACTTC
-	-	TRBV5-1	TRBJ2-7	CASSLGQESEQYF	TGCGCCAGCAGCTTGGGACAGGAGTCCGAGCAGTACTTC
-	few	TRBV21-1	TRBJ2-7	CASSKAPSGRCYEQYF	TGTGCCAGCAGCAAAGCGCCTAGCGGGAGGTGTTACGAGCAGTACTTC
-	once	TRBV27	TRBJ1-1	CASRPTGRAEAFF	TGTGCCAGCAGGCCTACAGGGCGGGCTGAAGCTTTCTTT
-	-	TRBV7-8	TRBJ1-5	CASSSMQGYNQPQHF	TGTGCCAGCAGCTCGATGCAGGGTTACAATCAGCCCCAGCATTTT
-	-	TRBV5-1	TRBJ2-5	CASSLGQKETQYF	TGCGCCAGCAGCTTAGGACAGAAAGAGACCCAGTACTTC
-	-	TRBV28	TRBJ2-4	CASSPALRGSAKNIQYF	TGTGCCAGCAGCCCCGCACTACGAGGGAGCGCCAAAAACATTCAGTACTTC
-	-	TRBV4-2	TRBJ2-7	CASSQVPPYEQYF	TGTGCCAGCAGCCAAGTGCCCCCGTACGAGCAGTACTTC
-	-	TRBV5-6	TRBJ2-2	CASSLVPDLTGELFF	TGTGCCAGCAGCTTGGTACCAGACCTCACCGGGGAGCTGTTTTTT
-	-	TRBV11-3	TRBJ2-1	CASSEDSDSYNEQFF	TGTGCCAGCAGCGAAGACTCCGACTCCTACAATGAGCAGTTCTTC
-	-	TRBV7-9	TRBJ1-1	CASSFPASAEAFF	TGTGCCAGCAGCTTCCCCGCGAGCGCTGAAGCTTTCTTT
-	once	TRBV6-5	TRBJ2-7	CASSTISGSAYEQYF	TGTGCCAGCAGTACAATTTCAGGGTCGGCCTACGAGCAGTACTTC
-	-	TRBV2	TRBJ2-1	CASSDTGGSYNEQFF	TGTGCCAGCAGTGATACCGGAGGGTCCTACAATGAGCAGTTCTTC
-	-	TRBV5-6	TRBJ2-6	CASSFRVAGANVLTF	TGTGCCAGCAGCTTCCGGGTTGCTGGGGCCAACGTCCTGACTTTC
-	-	TRBV28	TRBJ1-6	CASSIRVSPLHF	TGTGCCAGCAGTATCAGGGTCTCACCCCTCCACTTT
TRBD1	-	TRBV7-9	TRBJ1-1	CASSLRQGRDTEAFF	TGTGCCAGCAGCCTAAGACAGGGCAGGGACACTGAAGCTTTCTTT